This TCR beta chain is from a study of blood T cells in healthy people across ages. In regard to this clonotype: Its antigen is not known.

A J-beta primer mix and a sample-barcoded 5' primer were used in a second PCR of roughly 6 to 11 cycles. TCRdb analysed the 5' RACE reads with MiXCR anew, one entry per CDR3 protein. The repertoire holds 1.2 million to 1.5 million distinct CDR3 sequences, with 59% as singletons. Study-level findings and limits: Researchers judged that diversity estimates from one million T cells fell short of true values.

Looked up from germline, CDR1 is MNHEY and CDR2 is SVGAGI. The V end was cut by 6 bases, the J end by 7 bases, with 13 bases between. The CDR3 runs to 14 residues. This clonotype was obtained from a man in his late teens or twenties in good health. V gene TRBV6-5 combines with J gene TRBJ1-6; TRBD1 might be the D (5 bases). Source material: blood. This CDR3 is CASRRDPGNSPLHF. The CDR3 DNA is TGTGCCAGCAGACGGGACCCAGGCAATTCACCCCTCCACTTT.